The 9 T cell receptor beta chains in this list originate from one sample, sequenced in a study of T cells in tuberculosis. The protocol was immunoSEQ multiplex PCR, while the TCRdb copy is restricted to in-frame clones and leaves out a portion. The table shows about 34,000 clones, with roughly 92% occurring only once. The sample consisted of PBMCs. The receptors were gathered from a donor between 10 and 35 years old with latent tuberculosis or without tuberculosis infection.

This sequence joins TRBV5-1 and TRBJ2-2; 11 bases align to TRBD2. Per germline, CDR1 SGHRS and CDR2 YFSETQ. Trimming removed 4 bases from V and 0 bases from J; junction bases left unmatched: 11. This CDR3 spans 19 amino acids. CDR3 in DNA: TGCGCCAGCAGCCTGAATAGAGGGACTAGCGGACCGAACACCGGGGAGCTGTTTTTT. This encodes CASSLNRGTSGPNTGELFF.

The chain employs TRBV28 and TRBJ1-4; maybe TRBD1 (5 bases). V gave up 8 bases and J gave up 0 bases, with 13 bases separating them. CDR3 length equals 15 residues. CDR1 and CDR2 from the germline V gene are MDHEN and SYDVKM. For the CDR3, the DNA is TGTGCCAGCGGCGGGGTAGGGGCAACTAATGAAAAACTGTTTTTT. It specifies CASGGVGATNEKLFF.

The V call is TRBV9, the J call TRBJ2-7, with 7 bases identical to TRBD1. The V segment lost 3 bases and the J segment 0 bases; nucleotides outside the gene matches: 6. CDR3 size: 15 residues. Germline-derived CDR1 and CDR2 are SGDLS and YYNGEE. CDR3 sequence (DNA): TGTGCCAGCAGCGCAGGACAGGCGAGCTCCTACGAGCAGTACTTC. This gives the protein CASSAGQASSYEQYF. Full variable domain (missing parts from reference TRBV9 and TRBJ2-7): DSGVTQTPKHLITATGQRVTLRCSPRSGDLSVYWYQQSLDQGLQFLIQYYNGEERAKGNILERFSAQQFPDLHSELNLSSLELGDSALYFCASSAGQASSYEQYFGPGTRLTVT.

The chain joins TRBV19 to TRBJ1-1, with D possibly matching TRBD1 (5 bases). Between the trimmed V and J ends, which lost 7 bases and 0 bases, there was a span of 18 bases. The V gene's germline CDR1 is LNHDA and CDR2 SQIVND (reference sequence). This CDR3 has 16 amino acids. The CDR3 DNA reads TGTGCCAGTATCCCCAGGGAAAGCATTCTGAACACTGAAGCTTTCTTT. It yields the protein CASIPRESILNTEAFF.

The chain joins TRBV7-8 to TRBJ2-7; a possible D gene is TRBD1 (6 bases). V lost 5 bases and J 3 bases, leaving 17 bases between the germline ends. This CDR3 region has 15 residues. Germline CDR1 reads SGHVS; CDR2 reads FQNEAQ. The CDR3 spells CASSPDRGQLYEQYF. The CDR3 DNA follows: TGTGCCAGCAGCCCGGACCGAGGACAGCTCTACGAGCAGTACTTC.

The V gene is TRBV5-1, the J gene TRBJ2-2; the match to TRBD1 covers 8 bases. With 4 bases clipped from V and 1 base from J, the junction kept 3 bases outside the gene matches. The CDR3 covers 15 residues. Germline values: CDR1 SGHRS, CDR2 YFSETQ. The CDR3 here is CASSLDRENTGELFF. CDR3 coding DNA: TGCGCCAGCAGCCTGGACAGGGAGAACACCGGGGAGCTGTTTTTT.

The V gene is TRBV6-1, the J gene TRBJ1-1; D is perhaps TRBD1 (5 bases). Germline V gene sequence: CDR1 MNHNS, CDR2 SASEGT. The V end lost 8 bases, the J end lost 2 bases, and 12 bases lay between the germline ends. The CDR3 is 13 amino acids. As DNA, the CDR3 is TGTGCCAGCTCCCGACAGCCTAACACTGAAGCTTTCTTT. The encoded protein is CASSRQPNTEAFF.

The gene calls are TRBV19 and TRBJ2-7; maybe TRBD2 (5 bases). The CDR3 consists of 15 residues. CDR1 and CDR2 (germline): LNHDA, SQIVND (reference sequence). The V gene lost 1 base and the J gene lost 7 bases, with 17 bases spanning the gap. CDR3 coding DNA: TGTGCCAGTAGTATAGCAGCGGCACCTTCGGGGGAGCAGTACTTC. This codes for CASSIAAAPSGEQYF.

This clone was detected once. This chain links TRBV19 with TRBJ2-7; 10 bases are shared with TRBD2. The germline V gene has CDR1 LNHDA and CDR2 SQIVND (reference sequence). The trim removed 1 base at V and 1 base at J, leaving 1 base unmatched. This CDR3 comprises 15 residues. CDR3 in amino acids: CASSIALAGSYEQYF. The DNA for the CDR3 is TGTGCCAGTAGTATAGCACTAGCGGGGTCCTACGAGCAGTACTTC.